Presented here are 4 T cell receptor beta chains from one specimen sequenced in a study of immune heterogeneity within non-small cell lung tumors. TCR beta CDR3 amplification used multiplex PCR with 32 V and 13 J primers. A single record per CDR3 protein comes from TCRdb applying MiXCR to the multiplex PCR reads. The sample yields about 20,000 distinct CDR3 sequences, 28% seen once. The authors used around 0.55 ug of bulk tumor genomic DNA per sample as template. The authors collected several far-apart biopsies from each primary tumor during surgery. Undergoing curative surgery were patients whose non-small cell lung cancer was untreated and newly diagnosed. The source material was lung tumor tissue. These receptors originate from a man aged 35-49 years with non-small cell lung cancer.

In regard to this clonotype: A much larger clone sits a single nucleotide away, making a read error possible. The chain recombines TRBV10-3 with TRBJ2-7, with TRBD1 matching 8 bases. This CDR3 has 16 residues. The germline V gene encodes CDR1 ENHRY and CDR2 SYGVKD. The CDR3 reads CAISLAGTGSTYEQHF. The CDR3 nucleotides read TGTGCCATCAGTTTGGCCGGGACAGGAAGCACCTACGAGCAGCACTTC.

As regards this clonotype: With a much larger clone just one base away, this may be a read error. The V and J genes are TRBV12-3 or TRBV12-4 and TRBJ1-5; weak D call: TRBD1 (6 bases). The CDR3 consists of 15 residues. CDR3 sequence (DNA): TGTACCAGCAGTCCAGGGGTGGGGGTCAATCAGCCCCAGCATTTT. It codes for CTSSPGVGVNQPQHF.

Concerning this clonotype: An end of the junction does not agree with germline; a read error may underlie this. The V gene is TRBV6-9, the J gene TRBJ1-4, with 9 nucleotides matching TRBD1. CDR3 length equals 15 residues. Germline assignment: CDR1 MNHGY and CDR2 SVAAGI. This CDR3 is CASSYTGGAEENLFF. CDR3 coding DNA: TGTGCCAGCAGTTACACAGGGGGCGCGGAGGAAAACCTGTTTTTT.

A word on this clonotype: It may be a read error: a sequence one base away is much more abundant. The CDR3 sequence is CASSFQTASVYTF. The CDR3 DNA is TGCGCCAGCAGCTTCCAAACAGCCTCTGTCTACACCTTC. V is TRBV5-1 and J is TRBJ1-2; no firm D call. Looked up from germline, CDR1 is SGHRS and CDR2 is YFSETQ. Trimming took off 2 bases at V and 10 bases at J, with 15 bases between the two ends. The CDR3 is made up of 13 amino acids.